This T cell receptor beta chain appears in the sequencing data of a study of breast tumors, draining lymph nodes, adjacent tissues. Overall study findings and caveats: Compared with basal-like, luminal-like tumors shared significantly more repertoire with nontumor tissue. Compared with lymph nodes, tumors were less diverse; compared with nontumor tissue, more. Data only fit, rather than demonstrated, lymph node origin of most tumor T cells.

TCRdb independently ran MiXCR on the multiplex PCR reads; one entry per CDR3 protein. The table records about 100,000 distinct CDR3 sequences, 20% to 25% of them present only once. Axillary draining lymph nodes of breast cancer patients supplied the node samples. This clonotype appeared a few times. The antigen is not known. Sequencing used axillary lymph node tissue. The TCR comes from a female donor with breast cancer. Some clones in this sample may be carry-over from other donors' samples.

This CDR3 is CASSPRWGGNQPQHF. CDR3 nucleotides: TGTGCCAGTAGCCCCCGGTGGGGCGGCAATCAGCCCCAGCATTTT. The chain joins TRBV19 to TRBJ1-5, with D possibly being TRBD1 (5 bases). Per germline, CDR1 LNHDA and CDR2 SQIVND (reference sequence). The CDR3 sequence is 15 residues long. V gave up 6 bases and J gave up 2 bases, with 14 bases separating them.